This record covers a single TCR beta chain. Its matching antigen is unknown. The data are from a study of blood T cells in healthy people across ages. Broader study findings: Across the age range, TCR beta diversity per million T cells fell in a roughly linear way.

Using a J-beta primer mix together with a sample-barcoded 5' primer, a second PCR was run for about 6 to 12 cycles. TCRdb fed the 5' RACE reads into MiXCR, producing one record per CDR3 protein. The table shows 750,000 or so distinct CDR3 sequences, with more than 20% occurring only once. The study recruited healthy Caucasian donors from Russia who were aged about 6 to 90. Every participating donor contributed 8.5 to 10 milliliters of peripheral blood through a draw. Germline loops: CDR1 SQVTM, CDR2 ANQGSEA. The CDR3 spans 12 residues. Trimming cost V 6 bases and J 3 bases, with 12 bases left between them. This sample also belongs to another study, concerning T cells of mothers and their children. As reported in that work: Donors comprised three healthy Caucasian mothers plus their six children.

The chain carries TRBV29-1 and TRBJ2-7; no definite D call. The sequenced material came from blood. The TCR was taken from a boy younger than 18 in good health. This CDR3 reads CSVPLDGYEQYF. The DNA for the CDR3 is TGCAGCGTCCCACTGGACGGCTACGAGCAGTACTTC.